This T cell receptor beta chain derives from a study of response to subunit inactivated influenza vaccine. J lost 4 bases, V lost 5 bases, and 7 bases had no gene match. CDR1 and CDR2 (germline): SEHNR, FQNEAQ (reference sequence). This CDR3 has 16 amino acids. TCRdb independently ran MiXCR on the RT-PCR reads; one entry per CDR3 protein. The table records roughly 520,000 distinct CDR3 sequences, around 25% of them present only once. Sample: CD4+ T cells sorted from PBMCs, taken 4 to 6 days after vaccination. This chain connects TRBV7-9 to TRBJ2-1; 11 nucleotides agree with TRBD2. This TCR came from a man aged 50 or older who received an inactivated influenza vaccine. This CDR3 reads CASSPIAGGPYNEQFF. The CDR3, as DNA: TGTGCCAGCAGCCCCATAGCGGGAGGGCCGTACAATGAGCAGTTCTTC.